The 25 T cell receptor beta chains presented below share a single source sample, sequenced in a study of T cells in Graves' hyperthyroidism and ophthalmopathy (dated 2019 in TCRdb). The library was produced with multiplex PCR. Sequencing was carried out with an Illumina HiSeq 2000. Amplification of TCR beta CDR3 regions was carried out from RNA transcripts. The first round of RT-PCR for the TCR CDR3 was performed with the HTBI primer set and the Qiagen OneStep RT-PCR kit. TCRdb itself trimmed the public reads at Q25 with fastp, ran MiXCR and retained productive beta chains. When rows share a CDR3 protein, they turn into one entry using the most common DNA and genes. The sample table shows hundreds of thousands of distinct CDR3 sequences, and just under 45% are seen once. The biggest ten clones account for about 7.7% of the sample. The sample comprised peripheral blood or thyroid tissue (not recorded which). These receptors all come from an adult man with Graves' disease, either hyperthyroidism or ophthalmopathy (not recorded which).

J is TRBJ1-1 and V is TRBV20-1; 9 bases line up with TRBD1. Germline CDR1 reads DFQATT; CDR2 reads SNEGSKA (reference sequence). The CDR3 is 11 amino acids. V dropped 2 bases and J dropped 12; count of bases not matched to a gene: 4. The CDR3 DNA reads as TGCAGTGCTAGACCGGGACAGGGTACTTTCTTT. Amino acids: CSARPGQGTFF.

This clonotype was seen a handful of times. The genes are TRBV7-2 and TRBJ1-2; D perhaps matches TRBD1 (6 bases). Germline V gene lookup returns CDR1 SGHTA and CDR2 FQGNSA. This CDR3 region has 15 residues. V dropped 5 bases and J dropped 0 bases, with 13 bases sitting between them. The CDR3 region has the DNA TGTGCCAGCAGCCCGGACAGTCTCACTAACTATGGCTACACCTTC. Its translation: CASSPDSLTNYGYTF.

The table lists this clonotype with a few counts. This chain uses TRBV20-1 with TRBJ1-2, with D possibly matching TRBD1 (6 bases). There are 14 residues in the CDR3. V lost 0 bases and J 5 bases, leaving 13 bases between the germline ends. Germline V gene data show CDR1 as DFQATT and CDR2 as SNEGSKA (reference sequence). Written as DNA, the CDR3 is TGCAGTGCTAGAGATAACAGGCAGGGGTATGGCTACACCTTC. Translation: CSARDNRQGYGYTF.

This chain connects TRBV20-1 to TRBJ1-4; 11 nucleotides line up with TRBD1. Losses at the gene ends were 8 bases for V and 8 bases for J; bases not matched to a gene: 13. Germline V gene data show CDR1 as DFQATT and CDR2 as SNEGSKA (reference sequence). CDR3 size: 15 residues. CDR3 region: CSPQGGQGGGEKLFF. The CDR3 nucleotides read TGCAGTCCCCAAGGGGGACAGGGGGGGGGCGAAAAACTGTTTTTT.

The chain employs TRBV12-3 or TRBV12-4 and TRBJ1-5; D not certain. V dropped 5 bases and J dropped 1 base, with 12 bases sitting between them. The CDR3 spans 15 residues. CDR3 sequence: CASSPRPGSNQPQHF. DNA of the CDR3: TGTGCCAGCAGTCCTCGACCCGGGAGCAATCAGCCCCAGCATTTT.

Ten or more counts support this clonotype. The V gene is TRBV12-3 or TRBV12-4, the J gene TRBJ1-2; 7 bases match TRBD1. This CDR3 has 13 amino acids. J lost 8 bases, V lost 3 bases, and 6 bases had no gene match. CDR3 loop: CASSLTGTVGYTF. CDR3 DNA sequence: TGTGCCAGCAGTTTGACAGGGACCGTCGGCTACACCTTC.

The rearrangement links TRBV7-9 to TRBJ1-2; 8 positions agree with TRBD1. V was pared by 6 bases and J by 8 bases, with 2 bases of the junction left unmatched. The germline CDR1 and CDR2 sequences are SEHNR and FQNEAQ (reference sequence). CDR3 size: 11 residues. CDR3 nucleotides: TGTGCCAGCAGGGACAGGGACGGCTACACCTTC. This translates into CASRDRDGYTF. The full variable domain, rest sourced from reference TRBV7-9 and TRBJ1-2, is DTGVSQNPRHKITKRGQNVTFRCDPISEHNRLYWYRQTLGQGPEFLTYFQNEAQLEKSRLLSDRFSAERPKGSFSTLEIQRTEQGDSAMYLCASRDRDGYTFGSGTRLTVV.

This clonotype was counted many times. The gene calls are TRBV7-2 and TRBJ1-3; no firm D call. Deletions cut 3 bases from V and 4 bases from J, with 13 bases between. The CDR3 is 15 amino acids. Germline CDR1 is SGHTA and CDR2 is FQGNSA. For the CDR3, the DNA is TGTGCCAGCAGCTTGGACCTGGCTTCGGGAAACACCATATATTTT. Translation gives CASSLDLASGNTIYF.

The chain couples TRBV7-9 to TRBJ2-5, with D uncertain. Germline V lookup: CDR1 SEHNR, CDR2 FQNEAQ (reference sequence). This CDR3 contains 14 residues. V was shortened by 6 bases and J by 4 bases, with 15 bases between the two germline ends. The CDR3 nucleotides are TGTGCCAGCAGTCGTCCCTCAACGGGAGAGACCCAGTACTTC. As protein: CASSRPSTGETQYF.

This clonotype was detected a few times. The chain links TRBV6-6 to TRBJ2-7, with 7 bases aligning to TRBD1. From germline, CDR1 is MNHNY and CDR2 SVGAGI (reference sequence). There are 13 residues in the CDR3. J gave up 5 bases and V 7 bases, and 8 bases lay outside the gene matches. The CDR3 DNA reads TGTGCCAGCACCAGAGGGGGCCGGGACGAGCAGTACTTC. It translates to CASTRGGRDEQYF.

This clonotype has at least ten counts. The chain carries TRBV29-1 and TRBJ2-7; 8 bases fit TRBD1. The CDR3 is 14 residues long. After removal of 6 bases from V and 1 base from J, the junction contained 8 bases not matched to a gene. Germline assignment: CDR1 SQVTM and CDR2 ANQGSEA. This CDR3 is CSVDTGQGSYEQYF. The CDR3 nucleotides are TGCAGCGTCGATACCGGACAGGGATCCTACGAGCAGTACTTC.

About this clonotype: Given the absence of the conserved phenylalanine or tryptophan at the CDR3 end, a read error is likely. It is unclear where the CDR3 begins or ends on the DNA, so no DNA is shown, and the CDR3 is as TCRdb lists it. The V gene is TRBV9, the J gene TRBJ1-4; the DNA was not compared with TRBD1, the D call given in the table. Germline V gives CDR1 SGDLS, CDR2 YYNGEE. The CDR3 spans 10 amino acids, including both terminal residues. The CDR3 spells CASSQDRERY.

The rearrangement links TRBV6-5 to TRBJ1-6; D remains ambiguous. Trimming shortened V by 2 bases and J by 5 bases, and 13 bases separated the two germline ends. CDR1 is MNHEY, CDR2 SVGAGI, per germline. The CDR3 is made up of 16 amino acids. The CDR3 here is CASSYGLGNNNSPLHF. In nucleotides, the CDR3 is TGTGCCAGCAGTTACGGTTTGGGCAACAATAATTCACCCCTCCACTTT.

To note about this clonotype: A much bigger clone sits one base away, suggesting this may be a read error. The chain links TRBV10-3 to TRBJ2-7; 7 nucleotides match TRBD1. The germline V gene encodes CDR1 ENHRY and CDR2 SYGVKD. The trim removed 7 bases at V and 4 bases at J, leaving 7 bases unmatched. The CDR3 contains 13 residues. The CDR3 DNA reads TGTGCCATCAATGATTACAGGGGATACGAGCAGTACTTC. Translation: CAINDYRGYEQYF.

This clonotype was counted at least ten times. The CDR3 region is CASSQNQNNSPLHF. CDR3 nucleotide sequence: TGTGCCAGCAGCCAAAATCAGAATAATTCACCCCTCCACTTT. The chain employs TRBV14 and TRBJ1-6; D is unclear. Trimming cost V 2 bases and J 5 bases, with 7 bases left between them. CDR1 and CDR2 from the germline V gene are SGHDN and FVKESK. The CDR3 length is 14 residues.

This clonotype has a count of ten or more. This rearrangement joins TRBV7-3 to TRBJ2-2; no reliable D call. CDR1 and CDR2 (germline): SGHTA, FQGTGA. This CDR3 is 13 amino acids long. V lost 5 bases and J 3 bases, leaving 7 bases between the germline ends. The CDR3 DNA sequence: TGTGCCAGCAGCCCCCATGACACCGGGGAGCTGTTTTTT. Amino acid sequence: CASSPHDTGELFF.

The chain joins TRBV12-3 or TRBV12-4 to TRBJ2-7, with 7 bases that match TRBD2. The CDR3 has 15 amino acids. The V gene end was trimmed by 2 bases and the J gene end by 4 bases; junction bases not matched to a gene: 8. CDR3 nucleotide sequence: TGTGCCAGCAGTTTAAGGCGGGAGACAACGTACGAGCAGTACTTC. Amino acid sequence: CASSLRRETTYEQYF.

The rearrangement links TRBV5-1 to TRBJ1-1; TRBD1 matches 10 bases. Looked up from germline, CDR1 is SGHRS and CDR2 is YFSETQ. J lost 0 bases, V lost 7 bases, and 9 bases had no gene match. The CDR3 contains 16 residues. The chain's CDR3 is CASRDRDRGLNTEAFF. As DNA, the CDR3 is TGCGCCAGCCGAGACCGGGACAGGGGATTGAACACTGAAGCTTTCTTT.

This clonotype was seen ten or more times. The rearrangement joins TRBV7-9 to TRBJ2-7; TRBD1 matches at 9 bases. Looked up from germline, CDR1 is SEHNR and CDR2 is FQNEAQ (reference sequence). There are 15 residues in the CDR3. V was clipped by 6 bases and J by 5 bases; unmatched bases: 11. In DNA, the CDR3 is TGTGCCAGCAGTACTCCGGGACAGGGTCGCCACGAGCAGTACTTC. Translated: CASSTPGQGRHEQYF.

The V and J genes are TRBV11-2 and TRBJ1-1, with unresolved D. The CDR3 is made up of 14 amino acids. Germline V CDR1 and CDR2: SGHAT, FQNNGV. V was cut by 3 bases and J by 1 base, with 9 bases left in between. The CDR3 reads CASSFEQKNTEAFF. The CDR3, as DNA: TGTGCCAGCAGCTTCGAACAAAAGAACACTGAAGCTTTCTTT. Looking up the rest from reference TRBV11-2 and TRBJ1-1 gives the full variable domain: EAGVAQSPRYKIIEKRQSVAFWCNPISGHATLYWYQQILGQGPKLLIQFQNNGVVDDSQLPKDRFSAERLKGVDSTLKIQPAKLEDSAVYLCASSFEQKNTEAFFGQGTRLTVV.

The V gene is TRBV29-1, the J gene TRBJ1-2; D possibly corresponds to TRBD1 (5 bases). The V gene lost 8 bases and the J gene lost 0 bases, with 19 bases spanning the gap. The CDR3 length is 15 residues. Germline loops: CDR1 SQVTM, CDR2 ANQGSEA. In nucleotides, the CDR3 is TGCAGCTTAGCCGGGAGGGGCCCCGCTAACTATGGCTACACCTTC. This gives the protein CSLAGRGPANYGYTF.

This clonotype was picked up many times. This chain links TRBV7-2 with TRBJ2-5; a possible D gene is TRBD2 (6 bases). The length of the CDR3 is 15 residues. The V gene lost 1 base and the J gene lost 5 bases, with 14 bases spanning the gap. Germline CDR1 SGHTA, CDR2 FQGNSA. CDR3 loop: CASSLVLARGETQYF. As DNA, the CDR3 is TGTGCCAGCAGCTTAGTCCTAGCACGGGGGGAGACCCAGTACTTC.

V and J are TRBV7-4 and TRBJ1-6; D gene ambiguous. The CDR3 consists of 13 residues. CDR1 SGHVT and CDR2 SQSDAQ come from the germline V gene. V was shortened by 1 base and J by 10 bases, with 8 bases between the two germline ends. The CDR3 region has the DNA TGTGCCAGCAGCTTAGTGGGAGACTCACCCCTCCACTTT. Translated, it gives CASSLVGDSPLHF.

This chain joins TRBV2 and TRBJ1-5; D unclear. V was cut by 0 bases and J by 5 bases, with 14 bases left in between. The CDR3 totals 16 residues. Germline assignment: CDR1 SNHLY and CDR2 FYNNEI. In DNA form, the CDR3 reads TGTGCCAGCAGTGAAGCTTTGGGCGGTGGGCATCAGCCCCAGCATTTT. Translation: CASSEALGGGHQPQHF. The variable domain in full, completed from reference TRBV2 and TRBJ1-5, reads EPEVTQTPSHQVTQMGQEVILRCVPISNHLYFYWYRQILGQKVEFLVSFYNNEISEKSEIFDDQFSVERPDGSNFTLKIRSTKLEDSAMYFCASSEALGGGHQPQHFGDGTRLSIL.

This rearrangement joins TRBV6-5 to TRBJ2-7; possibly TRBD1 or TRBD2 for D (5 bases each). Trimming cost V 4 bases and J 4 bases, with 17 bases left between them. The CDR3 sequence is 15 residues long. The germline V gene encodes CDR1 MNHEY and CDR2 SVGAGI. The chain's CDR3 is CASSWKGLEGYEQYF. The CDR3 DNA reads as TGTGCCAGCAGTTGGAAAGGATTAGAGGGGTACGAGCAGTACTTC.